This TCR beta chain stems from a study of cytomegalovirus exposure and HLA in healthy donors. This clone has just a few counts. Per germline, CDR1 MNHNS and CDR2 SASEGT. Trimming pared 6 bases from V and 8 bases from J, leaving 14 bases between. This CDR3 contains 14 residues. Using immunoSEQ multiplex PCR, the repertoire was profiled, and TCRdb retains in-frame clones only, with some absent. The sample has 220,000 or so clones, approximately 82% seen once; the top ten hold less than 7%. Sequenced sample: PBMCs. The source is a woman in her late teens or twenties in good health and CMV-seronegative. The rearrangement joins TRBV6-1 to TRBJ1-6, with D tentatively TRBD1 (6 bases). As DNA, the CDR3 is TGTGCCAGCAGGGCAGGGGCAGTCTATTCACCCCTCCACTTT. It translates to CASRAGAVYSPLHF.